The sequence of this T cell receptor beta chain was determined in a study of neurological immune-mediated disorders. The CDR3 has 12 amino acids. Germline V lookup: CDR1 WSHSY, CDR2 SAAADI. Trimming cost V 10 bases and J 9 bases; bases outside gene matches: 6. From the 5' RACE reads, TCRdb called clonotypes with MiXCR, one entry per CDR3 protein. The sample contains tens of thousands of distinct CDR3 sequences, around 4% of which appear only once. This clonotype was seen many times. Sequenced sample: PBMCs. The V gene is TRBV10-2, the J gene TRBJ2-1, with 10 bases aligning to TRBD2. The sequence came from a man aged 60-69 years with multiple sclerosis. CDR3 DNA sequence: TGCGCCACGTCAGCGGGAGGGGGTGAGCAGTTCTTC. Its translation: CATSAGGGEQFF.